This T cell receptor (beta chain) emerged from a study of shared clonotypes between healthy human individuals. Study-wide points: Investigators expected sequencing depth to affect clonotype sharing among donors.

Each subset's genomic DNA was split evenly across several immunoSEQ plates. Profiled with immunoSEQ multiplex PCR; TCRdb holds only in-frame clones, not every one. The sample has approximately 2.4 million clones; approximately 95% are singletons. As for this clone: The antigen remains unidentified.

The clonotype comes from a man aged 18 to 35 in good health. The source material was naive CD4+ T cells sorted from blood. Indicated subset: CD45RA+ positively selected.

CDR3 in DNA: TGTGCCAGCAGCTTATGGACCCTGAGGGGGTATAATTCACCCCTCCACTTT. The encoded protein is CASSLWTLRGYNSPLHF. V usage is TRBV11-2 and J usage is TRBJ1-6; D may be TRBD1 (6 bases). V dropped 2 bases and J dropped 4 bases, with 15 bases sitting between them. The germline V gene has CDR1 SGHAT and CDR2 FQNNGV. This CDR3 spans 17 amino acids.